This T cell receptor (beta chain) emerged from a study of blood T cell repertoires in COVID-19. This clone was observed once. V shed 5 bases and J shed 3 bases, with 13 bases lying between them. Germline V gene sequence: CDR1 MDHEN, CDR2 SYDVKM. This CDR3 region has 14 residues. Measured with immunoSEQ multiplex PCR; TCRdb has only the in-frame clones, and not every one. The table has over 250,000 clones, 70% to 90% seen once. The receptor comes from a woman aged 70 to 79 with COVID-19, enrolled during active disease. The J gene is TRBJ1-2, the V gene TRBV28, with TRBD1 as a possible D gene (6 bases). The sequencing sample was made of peripheral blood. The CDR3 region is CASSTFTGYYGYTF. DNA of the CDR3: TGTGCCAGCAGTACCTTTACAGGGTACTATGGCTACACCTTC.